This T cell receptor (beta chain) was sequenced for a study of cytomegalovirus exposure and HLA in healthy donors. 13 Jbeta primers and 60 Vbeta primers were used for the PCR. Method: immunoSEQ multiplex PCR; TCRdb's copy keeps in-frame clones and lacks some. The sample shows about 190,000 clones, roughly four fifths of them seen only once. Study observations and caveats: Prediction of most subjects' HLA-A and HLA-B alleles by TCR beta sequences was reportedly accurate. The classifier reportedly diagnosed cytomegalovirus status with high sensitivity and specificity.

Germline values: CDR1 SGHRS, CDR2 YFSETQ. This CDR3 has 14 amino acids. V lost 0 bases and J 2 bases, leaving 9 bases between the germline ends. Concerning this clone: Its antigen is unidentified.

The chain has TRBV5-1 and TRBJ2-7; D remains unclear. The clonotype originates from a man in his fifties in good health and CMV-seronegative. Sequenced sample: PBMCs. The CDR3 loop is CASSLVVQPYEQYF. CDR3 sequence (DNA): TGCGCCAGCAGCTTGGTTGTACAGCCCTACGAGCAGTACTTC.